This section outlines one T cell receptor beta chain sequence together with its context. Antigen unknown. The data were obtained in a study of identical twins. Overall study findings and caveats: Within cord blood, abundant beta clonotypes carried fewer insertions, but memory repertoires showed no such trend.

The CDR3 totals 14 residues. The V end lost 1 base, the J end lost 8 bases, and 9 bases lay between the germline ends. CDR1 and CDR2 (germline): SGHVS, FQNEAQ. Template switching introduced a universal primer site, and the cDNA bore unique molecular identifiers. TCRdb reanalysed the 5' RACE reads using MiXCR and keeps one entry per CDR3 protein. Of more than 1.5 million distinct CDR3 sequences listed, roughly a third are singletons. This sequence originates from a newborn girl in good health. This sequence joins TRBV7-8 and TRBJ1-6; D unclear. Sequencing was performed on cord blood. CDR3 sequence: CASSLDRVYSPLHF. The CDR3 DNA sequence: TGTGCCAGCAGCTTAGACAGAGTATATTCACCCCTCCACTTT.